The clone carrying this T cell receptor (beta chain) was counted once. The antigen is undetermined. The treatment here: oral pan-JAK inhibitor, 5-10 mg twice daily. With V trimmed by 3 bases and J by 6 bases, 7 bases remained unmatched. The CDR3 is made up of 16 amino acids. Germline assignment: CDR1 SQVTM and CDR2 ANQGSEA. The sample comes from a study of CD8+ T cells in alopecia areata. Study-level information: Patients in the study were on tofacitinib for 6 to 18 months, then off it for 6 months. Whole-study findings and limits: Lesional scalp, especially alopecia totalis/universalis, showed higher clonality than normal scalp.

Once RNA had been extracted, it was reverse transcribed into cDNA to act as the sequencing template. TCRdb's table, derived via immunoSEQ multiplex PCR, lists solely in-frame clones and lacks some. The table lists 120,000 or so clones, roughly 57% of them singletons. This material consisted of CD4+ T cells sorted from blood, taken at week 4, from a patient treated with tofacitinib. This TCR came from a human donor with alopecia areata. The rearrangement uses TRBV29-1 and TRBJ2-1; the match to TRBD2 covers 14 bases. The CDR3 is CSVETSGGAGSNEQFF. Here the CDR3 DNA reads TGCAGCGTTGAGACTAGCGGGGGGGCTGGAAGCAATGAGCAGTTCTTC.